Below are 8 T cell receptor beta chains sequenced from a single sample in a study of blood T cell repertoires in COVID-19. Generated by immunoSEQ multiplex PCR, the TCRdb table keeps only in-frame clones and is missing some. The sample has 150,000 to 200,000 clones, around 80% seen once. What was sequenced was peripheral blood. The receptor set was obtained from an elderly woman with acute or convalescent COVID-19.

The chain has TRBV12-5 and TRBJ1-1, with D uncertain. V lost 8 bases to trimming and J lost 1 base, with 11 bases between them. There are 13 residues in the CDR3. The germline gives CDR1 LGHNT, CDR2 FRNRAP. CDR3 protein: CASSLSGNTEAFF. CDR3 DNA sequence: TGTGCTAGTAGCCTTTCAGGGAACACTGAAGCTTTCTTT.

This chain links TRBV30 with TRBJ2-5; perhaps TRBD1 as D (5 bases). The germline CDR1 and CDR2 sequences are GTSNPN and SVGIG (reference sequence). The CDR3 is made up of 14 amino acids. V lost 0 bases, J lost 2 bases, and 10 bases lay in between. As DNA, the CDR3 is TGTGCCTGGAGTGTGGGGCCGTATCAAGAGACCCAGTACTTC. It translates to CAWSVGPYQETQYF.

The rearrangement joins TRBV11-3 to TRBJ1-2; no clear D. Trimming removed 2 bases at V and 2 bases at J, with 21 bases between. Germline V gene lookup returns CDR1 SGHNT and CDR2 YENEEA. The CDR3 runs 18 residues. The CDR3 DNA sequence: TGTGCCAGCAGCTTAAAATCGACACGAGTCTCATCGAACTATGGCTACACCTTC. Its protein product is CASSLKSTRVSSNYGYTF.

The chain has TRBV7-2 and TRBJ2-3; no clear D. The V end lost 1 base, the J end lost 6 bases, and 11 bases lay between the germline ends. The CDR3 has 14 residues. Per the germline V gene, CDR1 is SGHTA and CDR2 is FQGNSA. CDR3 loop: CASSLGPSSDTQYF. The CDR3 region has the DNA TGTGCCAGCAGCTTAGGTCCTTCCTCCGATACGCAGTATTTT. Full variable domain (remainder filled in from reference TRBV7-2 and TRBJ2-3): GAGVSQSPSNKVTEKGKDVELRCDPISGHTALYWYRQSLGQGLEFLIYFQGNSAPDKSGLPSDRFSAERTGGSVSTLTIQRTQQEDSAVYLCASSLGPSSDTQYFGPGTRLTVL.

This rearrangement joins TRBV9 to TRBJ2-1, with 11 bases fitting TRBD2. The germline V gene encodes CDR1 SGDLS and CDR2 YYNGEE. V gave up 3 bases and J gave up 1 base; unmatched junction bases: 3. This CDR3 is 16 amino acids long. The CDR3 bases are TGTGCCAGCAGCGCGTCTAGCGGGAGGTCCTACAATGAGCAGTTCTTC. It is translated as CASSASSGRSYNEQFF.

In its sample, this clone was seen once. The rearrangement uses TRBV25-1 and TRBJ1-2; 7 bases map to TRBD1. Germline CDR1 and CDR2: MGHDK and SYGVNS. V lost 5 bases to trimming and J lost 2 bases; unmatched junction nucleotides: 8. This CDR3 is built from 15 residues. CDR3 amino acids: CASSRAGGANYGYTF. CDR3 coding DNA: TGTGCCAGCAGTAGGGCAGGGGGAGCAAACTATGGCTACACCTTC.

This chain joins TRBV6-6 and TRBJ2-7; D possibly corresponds to TRBD1 (6 bases). Deletions cut 2 bases from V and 3 bases from J, with 17 bases between. This CDR3 is built from 16 residues. CDR1 is MNHNY, CDR2 SVGAGI, per germline (reference sequence). This CDR3 is CASSYGDNFRSYEQYF. DNA for the CDR3: TGTGCCAGCAGTTACGGGGACAACTTCAGGAGCTACGAGCAGTACTTC.

The DNA for the CDR3 is TGCGCCAGCACTACCTCTAGCGGGGGGTACGAGCAGTACTTC. Amino acid sequence: CASTTSSGGYEQYF. This chain connects TRBV5-1 to TRBJ2-7; 11 nucleotides align to TRBD2. Germline V gene lookup returns CDR1 SGHRS and CDR2 YFSETQ. CDR3 size: 14 residues. Unmatched junction bases numbered 6, after V lost 6 bases and J lost 4 bases.